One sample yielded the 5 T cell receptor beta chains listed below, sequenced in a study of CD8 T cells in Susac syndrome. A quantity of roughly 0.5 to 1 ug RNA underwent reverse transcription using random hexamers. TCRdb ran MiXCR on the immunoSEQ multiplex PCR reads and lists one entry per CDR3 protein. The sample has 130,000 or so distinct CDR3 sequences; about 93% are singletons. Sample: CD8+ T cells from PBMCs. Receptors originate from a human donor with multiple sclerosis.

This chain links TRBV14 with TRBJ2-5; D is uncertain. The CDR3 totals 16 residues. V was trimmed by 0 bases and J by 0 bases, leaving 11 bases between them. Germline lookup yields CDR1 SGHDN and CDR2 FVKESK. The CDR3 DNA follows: TGTGCCAGCAGCCAAGATGACACCTATCACCAAGAGACCCAGTACTTC. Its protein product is CASSQDDTYHQETQYF.

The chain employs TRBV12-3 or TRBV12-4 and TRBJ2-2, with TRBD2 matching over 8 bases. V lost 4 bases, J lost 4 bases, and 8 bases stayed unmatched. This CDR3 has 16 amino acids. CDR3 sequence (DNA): TGTGCCAGCAGTTGGCCCCGGGAGGGCACCACCGGGGAGCTGTTTTTT. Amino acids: CASSWPREGTTGELFF.

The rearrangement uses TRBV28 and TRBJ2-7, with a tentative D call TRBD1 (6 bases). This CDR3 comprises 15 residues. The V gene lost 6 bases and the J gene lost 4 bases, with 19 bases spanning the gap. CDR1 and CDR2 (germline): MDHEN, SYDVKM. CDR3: CASRSIRDIQYEQYF. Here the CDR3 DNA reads TGTGCCAGCAGATCCATCCGGGACATCCAATACGAGCAGTACTTC.

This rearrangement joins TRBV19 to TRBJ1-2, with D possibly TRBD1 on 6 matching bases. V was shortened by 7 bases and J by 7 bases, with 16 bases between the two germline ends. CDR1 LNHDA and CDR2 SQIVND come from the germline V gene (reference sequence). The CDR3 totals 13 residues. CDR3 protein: CASTLGGATGYTF. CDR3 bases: TGTGCCAGTACCCTCGGGGGCGCGACTGGCTACACCTTC.

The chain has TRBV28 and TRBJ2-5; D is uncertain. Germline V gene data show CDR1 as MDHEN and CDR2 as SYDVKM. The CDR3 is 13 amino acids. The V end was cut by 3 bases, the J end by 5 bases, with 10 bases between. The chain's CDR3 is CASSLAVRETQYF. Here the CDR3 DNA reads TGTGCCAGCAGTTTGGCTGTAAGGGAGACCCAGTACTTC.